A few counts support the clone carrying this TCR beta chain. Its antigen remains unidentified. The sample is drawn from a study of T cell repertoires in cytomegalovirus infection. TCRdb passed the reads through MiXCR, listing each CDR3 protein once. Of about 920,000 distinct CDR3 sequences detected, roughly 31% appear once; the ten largest clones hold roughly 12%. The clonotype originates from a human donor in good health (CMV status not recorded). Some clones in this sample may be carry-over from other donors' samples. The material sequenced was cultured CD8+ T cells from PBMCs, taken from culture after CMV antigen stimulation.

The CDR3 bases are TGTGCCAGCTTCGATAGCGGGGGTCCGCCCTACAATGAGCAGTTCTTC. This sequence encodes CASFDSGGPPYNEQFF. The chain links TRBV7-8 to TRBJ2-1; 9 bases map to TRBD2. The germline CDR1 and CDR2 sequences are SGHVS and FQNEAQ. V lost 8 bases, J lost 2 bases, and 10 bases stayed unmatched. This CDR3 region has 16 residues.